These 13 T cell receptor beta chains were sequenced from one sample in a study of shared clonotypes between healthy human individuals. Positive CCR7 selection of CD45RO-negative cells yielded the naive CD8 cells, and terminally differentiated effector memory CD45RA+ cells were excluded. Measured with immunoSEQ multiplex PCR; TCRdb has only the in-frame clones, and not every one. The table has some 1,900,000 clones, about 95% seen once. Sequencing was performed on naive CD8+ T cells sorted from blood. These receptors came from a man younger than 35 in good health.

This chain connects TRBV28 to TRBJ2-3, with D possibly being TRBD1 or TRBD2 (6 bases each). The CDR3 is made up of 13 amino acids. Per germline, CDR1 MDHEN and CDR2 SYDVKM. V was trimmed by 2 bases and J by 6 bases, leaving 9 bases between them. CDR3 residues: CASSLVGGDTQYF. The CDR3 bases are TGTGCCAGCAGTTTAGTCGGGGGCGATACGCAGTATTTT.

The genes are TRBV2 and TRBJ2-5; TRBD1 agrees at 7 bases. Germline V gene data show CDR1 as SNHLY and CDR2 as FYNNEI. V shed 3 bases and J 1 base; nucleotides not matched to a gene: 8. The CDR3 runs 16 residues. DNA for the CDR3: TGTGCCAGCAGTGACCTGACCGGGACAGTCCAAGAGACCCAGTACTTC. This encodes CASSDLTGTVQETQYF. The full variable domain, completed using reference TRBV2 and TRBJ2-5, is EPEVTQTPSHQVTQMGQEVILRCVPISNHLYFYWYRQILGQKVEFLVSFYNNEISEKSEIFDDQFSVERPDGSNFTLKIRSTKLEDSAMYFCASSDLTGTVQETQYFGPGTRLLVL.

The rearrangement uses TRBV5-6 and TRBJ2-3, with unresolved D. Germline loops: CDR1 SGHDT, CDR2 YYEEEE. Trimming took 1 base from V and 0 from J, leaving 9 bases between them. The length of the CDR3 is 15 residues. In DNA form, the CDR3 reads TGTGCCAGCAGCTTGCCACTTTATAGCACAGATACGCAGTATTTT. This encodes CASSLPLYSTDTQYF.

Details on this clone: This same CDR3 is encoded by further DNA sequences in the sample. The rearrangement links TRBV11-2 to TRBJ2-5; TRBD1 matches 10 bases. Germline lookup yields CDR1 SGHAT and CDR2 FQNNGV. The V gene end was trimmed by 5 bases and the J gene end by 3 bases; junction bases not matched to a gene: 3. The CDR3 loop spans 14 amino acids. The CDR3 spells CASSLGQGEETQYF. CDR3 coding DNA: TGTGCCAGCAGCCTCGGACAGGGGGAAGAGACCCAGTACTTC.

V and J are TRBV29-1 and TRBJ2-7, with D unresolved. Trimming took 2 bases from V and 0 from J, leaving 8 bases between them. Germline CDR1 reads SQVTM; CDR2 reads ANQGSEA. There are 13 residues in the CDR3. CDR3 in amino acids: CSVELQNSYEQYF. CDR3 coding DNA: TGCAGCGTTGAATTACAGAACTCCTACGAGCAGTACTTC.

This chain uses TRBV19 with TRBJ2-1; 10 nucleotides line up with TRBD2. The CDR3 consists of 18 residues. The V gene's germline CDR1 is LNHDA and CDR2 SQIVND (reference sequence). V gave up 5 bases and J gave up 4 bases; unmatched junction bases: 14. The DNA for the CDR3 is TGTGCCAGTAGTCGCCAGACGACGGGACTAGCGTCTTACAATGAGCAGTTCTTC. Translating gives CASSRQTTGLASYNEQFF.

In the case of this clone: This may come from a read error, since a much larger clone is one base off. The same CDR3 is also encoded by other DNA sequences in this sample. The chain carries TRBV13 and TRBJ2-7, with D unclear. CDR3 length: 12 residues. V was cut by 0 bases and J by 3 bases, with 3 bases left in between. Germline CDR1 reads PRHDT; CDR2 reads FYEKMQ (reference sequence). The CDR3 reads CASSLGGYEQYF. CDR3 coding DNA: TGTGCCAGCAGCTTAGGCGGCTACGAGCAGTACTTC. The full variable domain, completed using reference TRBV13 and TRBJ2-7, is AAGVIQSPRHLIKEKRETATLKCYPIPRHDTVYWYQQGPGQDPQFLISFYEKMQSDKGSIPDRFSAQQFSDYHSELNMSSLELGDSALYFCASSLGGYEQYFGPGTRLTVT.

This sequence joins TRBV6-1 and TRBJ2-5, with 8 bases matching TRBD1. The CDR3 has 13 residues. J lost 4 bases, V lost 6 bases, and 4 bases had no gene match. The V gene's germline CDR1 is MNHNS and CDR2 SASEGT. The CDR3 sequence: CASSAGQGETQYF. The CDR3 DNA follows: TGTGCCAGCAGCGCCGGACAGGGAGAGACCCAGTACTTC.

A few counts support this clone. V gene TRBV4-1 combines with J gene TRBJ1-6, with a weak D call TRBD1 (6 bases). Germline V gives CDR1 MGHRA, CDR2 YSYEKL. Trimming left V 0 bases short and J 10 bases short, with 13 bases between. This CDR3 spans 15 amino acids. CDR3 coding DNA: TGCGCCAGCAGCCAAGATTGGGCACAGGGATCACCCCTCCACTTT. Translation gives CASSQDWAQGSPLHF.

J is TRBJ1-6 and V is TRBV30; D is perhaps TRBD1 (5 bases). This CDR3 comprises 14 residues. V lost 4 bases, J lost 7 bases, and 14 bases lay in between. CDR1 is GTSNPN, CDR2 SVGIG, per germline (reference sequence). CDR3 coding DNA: TGTGCCTGGACTCAGGGTTTCTGGAATTCACCCCTCCACTTT. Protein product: CAWTQGFWNSPLHF.

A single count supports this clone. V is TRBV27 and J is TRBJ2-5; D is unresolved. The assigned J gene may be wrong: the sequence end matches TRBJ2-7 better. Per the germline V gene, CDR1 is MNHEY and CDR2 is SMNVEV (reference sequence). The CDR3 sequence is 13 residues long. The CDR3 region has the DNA TGTGCCAGCAGCTTGGGTTTAAACTACGAGCAGTACTTC. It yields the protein CASSLGLNYEQYF.

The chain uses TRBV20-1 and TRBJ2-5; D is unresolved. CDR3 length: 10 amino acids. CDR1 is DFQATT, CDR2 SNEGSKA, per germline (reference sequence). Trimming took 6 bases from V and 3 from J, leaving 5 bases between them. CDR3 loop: CSALKETQYF. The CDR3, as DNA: TGCAGTGCCCTGAAAGAGACCCAGTACTTC.

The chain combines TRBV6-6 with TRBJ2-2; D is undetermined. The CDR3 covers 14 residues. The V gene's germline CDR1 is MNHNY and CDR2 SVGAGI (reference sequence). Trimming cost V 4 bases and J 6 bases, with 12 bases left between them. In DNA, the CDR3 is TGTGCCAGCAGTTCCCCAGACTCTGCCGGGGAGCTGTTTTTT. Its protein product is CASSSPDSAGELFF.